This T cell receptor beta chain stems from a study of cytomegalovirus exposure and HLA in healthy donors. The wider study: Among around 400 genotyped donors, around 80% fell in the Caucasian-associated ancestry cluster. Study-level findings and limits: TCR beta sequences reportedly predicted most subjects' HLA-A and HLA-B alleles accurately.

CDR3 size: 12 residues. Trimming removed 5 bases at V and 7 bases at J, with 11 bases between. Germline lookup yields CDR1 SGHVS and CDR2 FNYEAQ. Researchers ran the PCR with 60 Vbeta and 13 Jbeta primers. Sequencing used immunoSEQ multiplex PCR; TCRdb keeps in-frame clones, though not all of them. This table holds 100,000 to 150,000 clones, around 82% found once. Concerning this clone: The antigen is undetermined.

This TCR derives from a boy between 5 and 17 years old in good health and CMV-seronegative. The gene calls are TRBV7-6 and TRBJ1-1; D is undetermined. Material: PBMCs. This CDR3 reads CASSPGRDEAFF. The CDR3 region has the DNA TGTGCCAGCAGCCCCGGACGGGATGAAGCTTTCTTT.